A single sample gave rise to the 20 T cell receptor beta chains below, sequenced in a study of T cells in Graves' hyperthyroidism and ophthalmopathy. Amplified TCR beta CDR3 regions derived from RNA transcripts. In the first-round RT-PCR of the TCR CDR3, the HTBI primer set was used. A single record per CDR3 protein comes from TCRdb applying MiXCR to the multiplex PCR reads. The sample gives roughly 300,000 distinct CDR3 sequences, roughly a fifth of which show up once; about 50% is in the top ten. The sequenced material came from blood. These receptors all come from a woman aged 50 to 65 with Graves' hyperthyroidism.

This clonotype appeared many times. This chain links TRBV5-1 with TRBJ2-1, with D perhaps assigned TRBD1 or TRBD2 (5 bases each). This CDR3 region has 13 residues. V dropped 4 bases and J dropped 12 bases, with 17 bases sitting between them. CDR1 and CDR2 (germline): SGHRS, YFSETQ. As DNA, the CDR3 is TGCGCCAGCAGCCCCAGGGAGCGGCAGGCGCAGTTCTTC. It encodes CASSPRERQAQFF. Drawing the rest from reference TRBV5-1 and TRBJ2-1, the complete variable domain is KAGVTQTPRYLIKTRGQQVTLSCSPISGHRSVSWYQQTPGQGLQFLFEYFSETQRNKGNFPGRFSGRQFSNSRSEMNVSTLELGDSALYLCASSPRERQAQFFGPGTRLTVL.

This chain links TRBV10-2 with TRBJ2-3, with 8 bases fitting TRBD2. The ends lost 2 bases at V and 4 bases at J; junction bases unmatched: 8. Germline V gene sequence: CDR1 WSHSY, CDR2 SAAADI. CDR3 length: 16 residues. The CDR3 here is CASSEGWRGAPDTQYF. The CDR3 DNA follows: TGCGCCAGCAGTGAGGGGTGGCGGGGGGCTCCAGATACGCAGTATTTT.

This clonotype showed up many times. The chain is built from TRBV5-1 and TRBJ1-5; TRBD1 is a possible D gene (6 bases). Trimming pared 0 bases from V and 5 bases from J, leaving 12 bases between. The CDR3 covers 15 residues. Germline lookup yields CDR1 SGHRS and CDR2 YFSETQ. The CDR3 sequence is CASSLDRGRDQPQHF. In nucleotides, the CDR3 is TGCGCCAGCAGCTTGGACCGGGGGCGAGATCAGCCCCAGCATTTT.

This clonotype was counted between two and nine times. The rearrangement links TRBV7-6 to TRBJ2-2; 11 bases map to TRBD1. Trimming took 5 bases from V and 6 from J; bases not matched to a gene: 5. This CDR3 is 15 amino acids long. Germline CDR1 reads SGHVS; CDR2 reads FNYEAQ. The CDR3 coding sequence is TGTGCCAGCAGCCTAAGGACAGGGGGCCCCGGGGAGCTGTTTTTT. It translates to CASSLRTGGPGELFF.

This clonotype was observed many times. The rearrangement links TRBV7-3 to TRBJ2-5; D tentatively fits TRBD1 or TRBD2 (6 bases each). Germline V gene data show CDR1 as SGHTA and CDR2 as FQGTGA. The CDR3 runs 14 residues. The V end was cut by 5 bases, the J end by 3 bases, with 13 bases between. The CDR3 loop reads CASSLGGRKETQYF. CDR3 DNA: TGTGCCAGCAGCCTAGGGGGGAGGAAAGAGACCCAGTACTTC.

This clonotype appeared a few times. The J gene is TRBJ1-5, the V gene TRBV20-1; D is possibly TRBD1 (5 bases). CDR3 length: 13 amino acids. Per germline, CDR1 DFQATT and CDR2 SNEGSKA (reference sequence). The ends were cut back, 5 bases at V and 4 bases at J, with 12 bases in the middle. This chain's CDR3 is CSAWWGVNQPQHF. CDR3 in DNA: TGCAGTGCTTGGTGGGGGGTGAATCAGCCCCAGCATTTT.

For this clonotype: Mismatch with germline at one junction end may stem from a read error. This chain uses TRBV20-1 with TRBJ1-5; unclear D gene. Germline-derived CDR1 and CDR2 are DFQATT and SNEGSKA (reference sequence). The CDR3 spans 13 residues. The CDR3 nucleotides are TGCAGTACTAGTGGTGGGATCAATCAGCCCCAGCATTTT. Amino acid sequence: CSTSGGINQPQHF.

At least ten counts were recorded for this clonotype. The chain carries TRBV11-2 and TRBJ2-1; 8 bases map to TRBD2. V shed 3 bases, J shed 1 base, and the junction held 2 bases outside the gene matches. Germline CDR1 is SGHAT and CDR2 is FQNNGV. The CDR3 extends over 15 amino acids. The DNA for the CDR3 is TGTGCCAGCAGCTTTTCTAGCGGGTCCTACAATGAGCAGTTCTTC. Translating it yields CASSFSSGSYNEQFF.

The chain couples TRBV30 to TRBJ1-2, with TRBD1 matching 7 bases. The J segment lost 5 bases and the V segment lost 5 bases, leaving 8 bases of the junction unmatched. Germline CDR1 and CDR2: GTSNPN and SVGIG (reference sequence). The CDR3 has 13 residues. CDR3 sequence: CAWGRDSQYGYTF. The CDR3 bases are TGTGCCTGGGGCCGGGACAGCCAATATGGCTACACCTTC. The variable domain in full, completed from reference TRBV30 and TRBJ1-2, reads SQTIHQWPATLVQPVGSPLSLECTVEGTSNPNLYWYRQAAGRGLQLLFYSVGIGQISSEVPQNLSASRPQDRQFILSSKKLLLSDSGFYLCAWGRDSQYGYTFGSGTRLTVV.

In this sample, this clonotype turned up a few times. The CDR3 reads CASARGEAYGYTF. The DNA for the CDR3 is TGTGCCAGCGCACGGGGGGAGGCCTATGGCTACACCTTC. The rearrangement joins TRBV6-1 to TRBJ1-2; weak D call: TRBD1 (5 bases). Deletions cut 8 bases from V and 4 bases from J, with 14 bases between. From germline, CDR1 is MNHNS and CDR2 SASEGT. There are 13 residues in the CDR3.

In its sample, this clonotype was seen many times. This chain connects TRBV25-1 to TRBJ1-1; D not certain. Germline CDR1 MGHDK, CDR2 SYGVNS. The V end lost 1 base, the J end lost 1 base, and 10 bases lay between the germline ends. The CDR3 runs to 15 residues. In DNA, the CDR3 is TGTGCCAGCAGTGAATCTGTAGGGCAGAACACTGAAGCTTTCTTT. It codes for CASSESVGQNTEAFF.

This clonotype was detected many times. The DNA for the CDR3 is TGTGCCAGCAGCCGAACGGGGGCGAACTATGGCTACACCTTC. Its translation is CASSRTGANYGYTF. This rearrangement joins TRBV5-6 to TRBJ1-2, with a tentative D call TRBD1 (6 bases). In germline, CDR1 is SGHDT, CDR2 YYEEEE. Trimming shortened V by 4 bases and J by 2 bases, and 12 bases separated the two germline ends. The CDR3 sequence is 14 residues long.

V and J are TRBV12-3 or TRBV12-4 and TRBJ1-1; D gene unclear. The CDR3 contains 13 residues. Trimming took 5 bases from V and 4 from J, leaving 11 bases between them. The CDR3 DNA reads as TGTGCCAGCAGTACTCACAGAGGCACTGAAGCTTTCTTT. It translates to CASSTHRGTEAFF.

This clonotype has a handful of counts. This chain connects TRBV11-3 to TRBJ2-1; D is unresolved. V shed 5 bases and J shed 3 bases, with 5 bases lying between them. The CDR3 is 12 residues long. CDR1 and CDR2 (germline): SGHNT, YENEEA. CDR3 amino acids: CASSQDYNEQFF. For the CDR3, the DNA is TGTGCCAGCAGCCAGGACTACAATGAGCAGTTCTTC. The full variable domain, completed using reference TRBV11-3 and TRBJ2-1, is EAGVVQSPRYKIIEKKQPVAFWCNPISGHNTLYWYLQNLGQGPELLIRYENEEAVDDSQLPKDRFSAERLKGVDSTLKIQPAELGDSAVYLCASSQDYNEQFFGPGTRLTVL.

V gene TRBV12-3 or TRBV12-4 combines with J gene TRBJ1-1; 8 bases map to TRBD1. J lost 4 bases, V lost 8 bases, and 3 bases had no gene match. The length of the CDR3 is 12 residues. CDR3 sequence reads: CASRDRSTEAFF. The CDR3 DNA is TGTGCCAGCCGGGACAGGTCCACTGAAGCTTTCTTT.

The rearrangement uses TRBV5-1 and TRBJ1-4; D is perhaps TRBD1 (5 bases). The ends were cut back, 4 bases at V and 7 bases at J, with 14 bases in the middle. The length of the CDR3 is 14 residues. CDR1 is SGHRS and CDR2 is YFSETQ in the germline V gene. The CDR3 coding sequence is TGCGCCAGCAGCCGGGACGCGTCGGGTGAAAAACTGTTTTTT. It encodes CASSRDASGEKLFF.

This clonotype was observed a handful of times. The chain combines TRBV3-1 with TRBJ1-4; TRBD1 agrees at 7 bases. The CDR3 runs to 16 residues. Trimming removed 4 bases from V and 0 bases from J; junction bases left unmatched: 5. Germline V gene lookup returns CDR1 LGHDT and CDR2 YNNKEL (reference sequence). Here the CDR3 reads CASSLFQGATNEKLFF. The CDR3 coding sequence is TGTGCCAGCAGCCTATTCCAGGGGGCAACTAATGAAAAACTGTTTTTT.

This chain joins TRBV27 and TRBJ2-1, with 9 bases aligning to TRBD1. V gave up 4 bases and J gave up 6 bases; unmatched junction bases: 7. Germline V lookup: CDR1 MNHEY, CDR2 SMNVEV (reference sequence). The CDR3 runs to 15 residues. The CDR3 coding sequence is TGTGCCAGCAGTTCCCCGGACAGGGGCCTCAATGAGCAGTTCTTC. This gives the protein CASSSPDRGLNEQFF.

This clonotype was seen ten or more times. The chain combines TRBV28 with TRBJ1-6; D remains unclear. This CDR3 is 16 amino acids long. Trimming removed 5 bases at V and 8 bases at J, with 19 bases between. Per germline, CDR1 MDHEN and CDR2 SYDVKM. The CDR3 DNA follows: TGTGCCAGCAGTCCCGCGGGGTCAGGACTACATTCACCCCTCCACTTT. Its translation is CASSPAGSGLHSPLHF. Full variable domain (outside the CDR3, taken from reference TRBV28 and TRBJ1-6): DVKVTQSSRYLVKRTGEKVFLECVQDMDHENMFWYRQDPGLGLRLIYFSYDVKMKEKGDIPEGYSVSREKKERFSLILESASTNQTSMYLCASSPAGSGLHSPLHFGNGTRLTVT.

This clonotype was counted at least ten times. This sequence joins TRBV30 and TRBJ1-6; 7 nucleotides align to TRBD1. This CDR3 has 14 residues. CDR1 GTSNPN and CDR2 SVGIG come from the germline V gene (reference sequence). The V and J ends lost 2 bases and 6 bases, in that order; junction bases with no gene match: 4. CDR3 amino acids: CAWSNDRANSPLHF. In DNA, the CDR3 is TGTGCCTGGAGTAATGACAGGGCTAATTCACCCCTCCACTTT.